This T cell receptor beta chain originates from a study of T-cell reconstitution after alpha-beta-depleted transplantation in children. CDR1 and CDR2 (germline): SEHNR, FQNEAQ (reference sequence). The CDR3 covers 15 residues. Trimming shortened V by 1 base and J by 7 bases, and 17 bases separated the two germline ends. This clonotype was seen repeatedly, ten times or more. Unique molecular identifiers tagged the TCRbeta library. TCRdb redid the calling of the PCR reads with MiXCR, one entry per CDR3 protein. Among approximately 270,000 distinct CDR3 sequences, around 9.6% were seen once, and the ten largest hold roughly 9.1%.

The V and J genes are TRBV7-9 and TRBJ2-7, with D perhaps matching TRBD1 or TRBD2 (5 bases each). Sample: PBMCs from the stem cell graft donor, taken from the stem cell graft. This sequence originates from a human donor who donated a stem cell graft to a child with SCID. CDR3 nucleotide sequence: TGTGCCAGCAGCTTAGTTGGGGACCCGGACGGGGAGCAGTACTTC. It codes for CASSLVGDPDGEQYF.